This T cell receptor (beta chain) was observed in a study of blood T cell repertoires in COVID-19. As originally analysed: Reference gene primer amplification gave nucleated cell count estimates. Produced via immunoSEQ multiplex PCR; TCRdb's table is partial and in-frame only. That table gives V, J and clone size, and the DNA gave D and trimming. Of a few hundred thousand clones listed, around four fifths are singletons. This clone has a single count. The CDR3 totals 14 residues. Germline CDR1 reads SGHTA; CDR2 reads FQGNSA. The ends were cut back, 1 base at V and 2 bases at J, with 9 bases in the middle.

The rearrangement joins TRBV7-2 to TRBJ2-7; D is possibly TRBD2 (6 bases). The source of this sequence is a woman aged 60-70 years who had recovered from COVID-19. Input material: peripheral blood. In DNA, the CDR3 is TGTGCCAGCAGCTTAGATCCGGGGGCCTACGAGCAGTACTTC. Amino acids: CASSLDPGAYEQYF.